One and the same sample provided the 20 T cell receptor beta chains below, sequenced in a study of T cell responses to AZD1222 COVID-19 vaccine (dated by TCRdb to 2020 to 2023). The library was obtained by the immunoSEQ multiplex PCR assay. TCRdb provides this immuneACCESS table in a form limited to in-frame rearrangements. Some clones are lacking; in checked studies, under half of them reflect an unresolved V gene, and why the rest are absent is not known. The sample records 95,000 to 150,000 clones, around 91% of which are singletons. In total, the top ten clones hold 4% to 5.5% of the sample. The time point label here, explained by the study, means: baseline before first vaccination. The sample's treatment or condition label, decoded: meningococcal conjugate vaccine given as trial control. The source was peripheral blood, collected on day 0 of MenACWY control vaccination. The receptors were sampled from an adult in good health.

V is TRBV28 and J is TRBJ2-2; 10 positions match TRBD2. The CDR3 has 12 residues. The germline CDR1 and CDR2 sequences are MDHEN and SYDVKM. The V and J ends lost 10 bases and 6 bases, in that order; junction bases with no gene match: 2. CDR3 sequence: CATGLAAGELFF. The CDR3 coding sequence is TGTGCCACCGGACTAGCGGCCGGGGAGCTGTTTTTT.

J is TRBJ1-2 and V is TRBV9, with D possibly TRBD1 on 5 matching bases. CDR3 length equals 14 residues. The germline CDR1 and CDR2 sequences are SGDLS and YYNGEE. V was shortened by 3 bases and J by 5 bases, with 14 bases between the two germline ends. DNA for the CDR3: TGTGCCAGCAGCGATGGGACCGACCCTTATGGCTACACCTTC. Encoded protein: CASSDGTDPYGYTF. The whole variable domain, remainder taken from reference TRBV9 and TRBJ1-2, is DSGVTQTPKHLITATGQRVTLRCSPRSGDLSVYWYQQSLDQGLQFLIQYYNGEERAKGNILERFSAQQFPDLHSELNLSSLELGDSALYFCASSDGTDPYGYTFGSGTRLTVV.

The chain uses TRBV5-1 and TRBJ1-4; TRBD1 is a possible D gene (5 bases). The V and J ends lost 4 bases and 0 bases respectively, with 10 bases between them. CDR1 and CDR2 from the germline V gene are SGHRS and YFSETQ. CDR3 size: 15 residues. CDR3 loop: CASSPDTSTNEKLFF. Written as DNA, the CDR3 is TGCGCCAGCAGCCCGGACACCTCAACTAATGAAAAACTGTTTTTT.

Here the CDR3 DNA reads TGTGCCAGCAGCTTAGGGGGACTAGGGAGCAATGAGCAGTTCTTC. Its translation is CASSLGGLGSNEQFF. The genes are TRBV7-2 and TRBJ2-1; 8 positions match TRBD2. The trim removed 1 base at V and 6 bases at J, leaving 5 bases unmatched. This CDR3 is built from 15 residues. Germline V gene lookup returns CDR1 SGHTA and CDR2 FQGNSA.

The chain combines TRBV11-2 with TRBJ2-1, with a possible D match to TRBD1 (6 bases). CDR1 and CDR2 (germline): SGHAT, FQNNGV. This CDR3 has 16 amino acids. V lost 0 bases to trimming and J lost 2 bases, with 11 bases between them. DNA for the CDR3: TGTGCCAGCAGCTTAGATGGACAGAGCGCCTACAATGAGCAGTTCTTC. Amino acids: CASSLDGQSAYNEQFF. The full variable domain, rest sourced from reference TRBV11-2 and TRBJ2-1, is EAGVAQSPRYKIIEKRQSVAFWCNPISGHATLYWYQQILGQGPKLLIQFQNNGVVDDSQLPKDRFSAERLKGVDSTLKIQPAKLEDSAVYLCASSLDGQSAYNEQFFGPGTRLTVL.

The sample holds one count of this clone. The J gene is TRBJ2-2, the V gene TRBV29-1; TRBD2 matches at 13 bases. CDR1 SQVTM and CDR2 ANQGSEA come from the germline V gene. The CDR3 consists of 16 residues. J gave up 0 bases and V 8 bases, and 6 bases lay outside the gene matches. The CDR3 coding sequence is TGCAGCCCCGGACTAGCGGGAGTTACGAACACCGGGGAGCTGTTTTTT. Translating gives CSPGLAGVTNTGELFF.

This clone was found a few times. The chain joins TRBV6-8 to TRBJ2-7, with 12 bases that match TRBD2. The CDR3 consists of 16 residues. The trim removed 5 bases at V and 1 base at J, leaving 6 bases unmatched. In germline, CDR1 is MNHGY, CDR2 SAAAGT. The CDR3 region has the DNA TGTGCCAGCAGTACGCTAGCGGGAGGGCCTTCCTACGAGCAGTACTTC. Translation gives CASSTLAGGPSYEQYF.

The V gene is TRBV9, the J gene TRBJ2-2; possibly TRBD2 for D (5 bases). The CDR3 extends over 17 amino acids. Germline CDR1 and CDR2: SGDLS and YYNGEE. V lost 4 bases to trimming and J lost 6 bases, with 22 bases between them. The CDR3 sequence: CASSPGPQRQAAGELFF. CDR3 DNA sequence: TGTGCCAGCAGCCCAGGACCCCAGCGGCAGGCGGCCGGGGAGCTGTTTTTT.

The chain is built from TRBV9 and TRBJ1-4, with TRBD1 as a possible D gene (5 bases). Germline values: CDR1 SGDLS, CDR2 YYNGEE. V was shortened by 4 bases and J by 0 bases, with 13 bases between the two germline ends. The length of the CDR3 is 16 residues. CDR3 bases: TGTGCCAGCAGCCCACGGCAGGGAGCAACTAATGAAAAACTGTTTTTT. Translating gives CASSPRQGATNEKLFF.

The rearrangement joins TRBV5-6 to TRBJ2-6; tentatively, D is TRBD2 (5 bases). Germline CDR1 SGHDT, CDR2 YYEEEE. The CDR3 sequence is 15 residues long. V dropped 5 bases and J dropped 1 base, with 10 bases sitting between them. The CDR3 spells CASRGSGSGANVLTF. CDR3 sequence (DNA): TGTGCCAGCAGGGGGTCGGGGTCTGGGGCCAACGTCCTGACTTTC.

This chain joins TRBV28 and TRBJ1-6, with 9 positions matching TRBD1. CDR1 and CDR2 (germline): MDHEN, SYDVKM. This CDR3 is built from 14 residues. Trimming at V came to 6 bases and at J to 9 bases, leaving 6 bases not matched to a gene. CDR3 DNA: TGTGCCAGCAGACTCACAGGGGGCAGTTCACCCCTCCACTTT. Its translation: CASRLTGGSSPLHF.

The table lists this clone with a count of one. The chain carries TRBV6-5 and TRBJ2-2; D remains ambiguous. V lost 7 bases to trimming and J lost 6 bases, with 15 bases between them. This CDR3 has 14 residues. Germline loops: CDR1 MNHEY, CDR2 SVGAGI. CDR3 sequence reads: CASIDLWVAGELFF. The CDR3 region has the DNA TGTGCCAGCATCGATCTTTGGGTGGCCGGGGAGCTGTTTTTT.

The chain links TRBV5-5 to TRBJ2-5; no firm D call. This CDR3 comprises 15 residues. Per germline, CDR1 SGHKS and CDR2 YYEKEE (reference sequence). Trimming pared 0 bases from V and 4 bases from J, leaving 13 bases between. CDR3 nucleotide sequence: TGTGCCAGCAGCTTGGGACATGTTAGTCGAGAGACCCAGTACTTC. This encodes CASSLGHVSRETQYF. Drawing the rest from reference TRBV5-5 and TRBJ2-5, the complete variable domain is DAGVTQSPTHLIKTRGQQVTLRCSPISGHKSVSWYQQVLGQGPQFIFQYYEKEERGRGNFPDRFSARQFPNYSSELNVNALLLGDSALYLCASSLGHVSRETQYFGPGTRLLVL.

This rearrangement joins TRBV6-1 to TRBJ1-5; 7 bases line up with TRBD1. V lost 3 bases and J lost 3; bases outside the gene matches: 11. This CDR3 contains 17 residues. Germline assignment: CDR1 MNHNS and CDR2 SASEGT. The CDR3 nucleotides read TGTGCCAGCAGTGACTGGGGGGCAGGGGGGCACAATCAGCCCCAGCATTTT. This gives the protein CASSDWGAGGHNQPQHF.

The rearrangement uses TRBV4-2 and TRBJ1-2; maybe TRBD1 (6 bases). Looked up from germline, CDR1 is LGHNA and CDR2 is YNFKEQ. The germline V and J ends were trimmed by 1 base and 8 bases, with 11 bases remaining between them. The CDR3 extends over 13 amino acids. Written as DNA, the CDR3 is TGTGCCAGCAGCCAAGCCAGGGGCCGGGGCTACACCTTC. It codes for CASSQARGRGYTF.

The chain is built from TRBV7-2 and TRBJ2-4, with 7 bases aligning to TRBD1. The CDR3 has 16 residues. Germline lookup yields CDR1 SGHTA and CDR2 FQGNSA. V lost 1 base to trimming and J lost 3 bases; unmatched junction nucleotides: 6. The CDR3, as DNA: TGTGCCAGCAGCTTAGAGACCAGGGGGAACAAAAACATTCAGTACTTC. Its translation: CASSLETRGNKNIQYF.

The chain joins TRBV5-4 to TRBJ2-7, with a tentative D call TRBD1 (6 bases). V was cut by 0 bases and J by 10 bases, with 11 bases left in between. The CDR3 has 12 amino acids. CDR1 and CDR2 from the germline V gene are SGHNT and YYREEE (reference sequence). The CDR3 protein is CASSLGTEKQYF. In DNA, the CDR3 is TGTGCCAGCAGCTTGGGGACAGAAAAACAGTACTTC.

A few counts support this clone. The chain joins TRBV30 to TRBJ1-6; 9 nucleotides align to TRBD1. After removal of 2 bases from V and 12 bases from J, the junction contained 5 bases not matched to a gene. The CDR3 contains 13 residues. Per the germline V gene, CDR1 is GTSNPN and CDR2 is SVGIG (reference sequence). Written as DNA, the CDR3 is TGTGCCTGGAGTCCCGGACAGGGGTTACCCCTCCACTTT. Amino acids: CAWSPGQGLPLHF.

The chain combines TRBV7-2 with TRBJ1-1; no clear D. V lost 3 bases and J lost 1, with 9 bases in between. The germline CDR1 and CDR2 sequences are SGHTA and FQGNSA. The CDR3 consists of 14 residues. CDR3 bases: TGTGCCAGCAGCTTGGGTCGCAGGAACACTGAAGCTTTCTTT. It is translated as CASSLGRRNTEAFF.

The V gene is TRBV5-1, the J gene TRBJ1-1, with D possibly TRBD1 on 6 matching bases. The CDR3 runs to 14 residues. Trimming took off 4 bases at V and 0 bases at J, with 10 bases between the two ends. The germline V gene encodes CDR1 SGHRS and CDR2 YFSETQ. In nucleotides, the CDR3 is TGCGCCAGCAGCCTGACAGGACTGAACACTGAAGCTTTCTTT. This translates into CASSLTGLNTEAFF.